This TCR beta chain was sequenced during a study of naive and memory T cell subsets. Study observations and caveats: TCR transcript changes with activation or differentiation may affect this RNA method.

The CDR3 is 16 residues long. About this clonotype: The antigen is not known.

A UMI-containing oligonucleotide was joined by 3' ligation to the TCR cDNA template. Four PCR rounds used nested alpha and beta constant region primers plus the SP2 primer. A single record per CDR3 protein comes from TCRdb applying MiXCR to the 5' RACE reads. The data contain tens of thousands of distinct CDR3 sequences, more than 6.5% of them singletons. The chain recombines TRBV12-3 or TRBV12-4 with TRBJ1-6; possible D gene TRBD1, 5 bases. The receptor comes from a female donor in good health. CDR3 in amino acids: CASKEGDKAYNSPLHF. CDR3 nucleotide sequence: TGTGCAAGTAAAGAAGGGGATAAAGCCTATAATTCACCCCTCCACTTT.